This entry is about one T cell receptor (beta chain). These data originate in a study of blood T cell repertoires in COVID-19. How the authors handled the data: By means of reference gene primer amplification, nucleated cell counts were estimated. Clones were read by immunoSEQ multiplex PCR, and TCRdb kept only the in-frame ones, dropping some. V and J calls and clone size follow that table, whereas D and trimming were derived from the DNA. Among roughly 220,000 clones, just over 85% were seen once, and the ten largest hold 3% to 4%. This TCR came from a woman aged 40 to 50 with acute COVID-19. The sample comprised PBMCs or T cells enriched from blood (not recorded which).

CDR3 region: CASSSRQDHSPLHF. DNA for the CDR3: TGTGCCAGCAGCTCCCGACAGGATCATTCACCCCTCCACTTT. The J gene is TRBJ1-6, the V gene TRBV5-5; D is possibly TRBD1 (6 bases). Germline lookup yields CDR1 SGHKS and CDR2 YYEKEE (reference sequence). The CDR3 is 14 residues long. Trimming removed 3 bases at V and 8 bases at J, with 12 bases between.